This T cell receptor beta chain comes out of a study of cytomegalovirus exposure and HLA in healthy donors. This PCR relied on a set of 60 Vbeta primers and 13 Jbeta primers. TCRdb's copy holds only in-frame clones and misses some; the assay was immunoSEQ multiplex PCR. Counted here are about 120,000 clones, about 8% occurring once; the ten biggest clones make up 5% to 6.5%. The CDR3 runs to 15 residues. The germline V gene has CDR1 MNHNY and CDR2 SVGAGI (reference sequence). V was shortened by 0 bases and J by 2 bases, with 7 bases between the two germline ends. By share of the sample, this clone is medium-sized.

The source is a woman between 40 and 55 years old in good health and CMV-seropositive. The sample consisted of PBMCs. The V call is TRBV6-6, the J call TRBJ2-2, with D unclear. The CDR3 nucleotides read TGTGCCAGCAGTTACTCCTCTTTCAACACCGGGGAGCTGTTTTTT. Translated, it gives CASSYSSFNTGELFF.